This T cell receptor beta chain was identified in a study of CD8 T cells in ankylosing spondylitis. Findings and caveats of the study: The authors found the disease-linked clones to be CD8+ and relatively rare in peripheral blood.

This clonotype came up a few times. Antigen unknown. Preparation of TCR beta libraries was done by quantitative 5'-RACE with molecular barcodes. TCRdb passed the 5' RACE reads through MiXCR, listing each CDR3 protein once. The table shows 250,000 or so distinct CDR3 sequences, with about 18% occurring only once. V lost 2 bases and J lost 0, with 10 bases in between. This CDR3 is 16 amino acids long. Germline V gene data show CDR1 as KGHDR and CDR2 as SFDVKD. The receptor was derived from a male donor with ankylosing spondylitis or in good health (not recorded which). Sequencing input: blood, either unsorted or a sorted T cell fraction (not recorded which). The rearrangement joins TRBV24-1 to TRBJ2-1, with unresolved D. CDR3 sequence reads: CATSDSDQNSYNEQFF. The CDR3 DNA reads TGTGCCACCAGTGATTCCGACCAGAACTCCTACAATGAGCAGTTCTTC.